Each of the 30 T cell receptor beta chains below was sequenced from the same sample in a study of CD8 T cells in ankylosing spondylitis. TCRdb independently ran MiXCR on the 5' RACE reads; one entry per CDR3 protein. The sample lists 150,000 to 200,000 distinct CDR3 sequences, under 15% occurring once. The sample was blood, either unsorted or a sorted T cell fraction (not recorded which). These receptors were taken from a female donor with ankylosing spondylitis or in good health (not recorded which).

This clonotype was picked up many times. Germline and junction disagree at one end, which may indicate a read error. The chain links TRBV2 to TRBJ2-5; D gene unclear. Per the germline V gene, CDR1 is SNHLY and CDR2 is FYNNEI. This CDR3 spans 10 amino acids. The CDR3 sequence is CASRVEPHYF. For the CDR3, the DNA is TGTGCCAGCAGGGTTGAGCCCCACTACTTC.

This clonotype has at least ten counts. The V gene is TRBV5-1, the J gene TRBJ1-3; unclear D gene. V lost 0 bases and J 0 bases, leaving 10 bases between the germline ends. The germline gives CDR1 SGHRS, CDR2 YFSETQ. This CDR3 contains 16 residues. The CDR3 DNA reads TGCGCCAGCAGCTTGGGAGGATCTACCTCTGGAAACACCATATATTTT. It translates to CASSLGGSTSGNTIYF.

The J gene is TRBJ2-1, the V gene TRBV6-5; the match to TRBD1 covers 9 bases. The CDR3 runs 17 residues. Per germline, CDR1 MNHEY and CDR2 SVGAGI. V was pared by 2 bases and J by 4 bases, with 9 bases of the junction left unmatched. CDR3 DNA: TGTGCCAGCAGTTACCAAATGGGGACAGGGATTTACAATGAGCAGTTCTTC. Residues: CASSYQMGTGIYNEQFF.

The chain uses TRBV6-1 and TRBJ1-6; D unresolved. This CDR3 has 14 amino acids. Trimming took 0 bases from V and 9 from J, leaving 9 bases between them. Germline V lookup: CDR1 MNHNS, CDR2 SASEGT. CDR3 protein: CASSEALPGSPLHF. In nucleotides, the CDR3 is TGTGCCAGCAGTGAAGCGCTTCCCGGTTCACCCCTCCACTTT.

This clonotype was recorded many times. The genes are TRBV6-5 and TRBJ2-5; D unclear. The CDR3 totals 11 residues. Germline V gene lookup returns CDR1 MNHEY and CDR2 SVGAGI. The germline V and J ends were trimmed by 6 bases and 7 bases, with 9 bases remaining between them. The CDR3 spells CASSSVGTQYF. CDR3 coding DNA: TGTGCCAGCAGCTCCGTGGGGACCCAGTACTTC.

This clonotype was seen many times. The chain carries TRBV20-1 and TRBJ2-7; 9 bases match TRBD2. CDR1 is DFQATT and CDR2 is SNEGSKA in the germline V gene (reference sequence). V was clipped by 7 bases and J by 1 base; unmatched bases: 2. CDR3 length: 12 amino acids. The CDR3 DNA follows: TGCAGTGGTAGCGGGAGTTCCTACGAGCAGTACTTC. This codes for CSGSGSSYEQYF.

This clonotype was counted many times. V and J are TRBV6-2 or TRBV6-3 and TRBJ2-7; TRBD1 agrees at 12 bases. CDR1 is MNHEY and CDR2 is SVGEGT in the germline V gene. The CDR3 sequence is 19 residues long. V was clipped by 6 bases and J by 2 bases; unmatched bases: 17. Written as DNA, the CDR3 is TGTGCCAGCAGGGGGACCGGGACAGGGGGCGAAGGTCCTCCCTACGAGCAGTACTTC. Amino acids: CASRGTGTGGEGPPYEQYF.

This clonotype has a count of ten or more. The chain links TRBV29-1 to TRBJ2-7, with TRBD1 matching 8 bases. CDR3 length: 14 residues. The V segment lost 6 bases and the J segment 0 bases; nucleotides outside the gene matches: 7. Germline V gene lookup returns CDR1 SQVTM and CDR2 ANQGSEA. DNA for the CDR3: TGCAGCGTAGACGGACAGGGACTCTCCTACGAGCAGTACTTC. Translation gives CSVDGQGLSYEQYF.

This clonotype was picked up a small number of times. J is TRBJ2-3 and V is TRBV12-3 or TRBV12-4, with D tentatively TRBD1 (5 bases). CDR3 length equals 15 residues. Trimming cost V 6 bases and J 1 base, with 14 bases left between them. The DNA for the CDR3 is TGTGCCAGCAGAGGGGCGGTTGAGGGCACAGATACGCAGTATTTT. Amino acids: CASRGAVEGTDTQYF.

This clonotype was picked up many times. This sequence joins TRBV14 and TRBJ2-4, with D possibly being TRBD1 (5 bases). Deletions cut 1 base from V and 9 bases from J, with 10 bases between. CDR1 and CDR2 (germline): SGHDN, FVKESK. This CDR3 contains 13 residues. CDR3 sequence reads: CASSQVSRGIQYF. The CDR3 nucleotides read TGTGCCAGCAGCCAAGTATCAAGGGGCATTCAGTACTTC.

This clonotype has at least ten counts. J is TRBJ2-5 and V is TRBV29-1, with TRBD2 matching over 7 bases. Germline CDR1 is SQVTM and CDR2 is ANQGSEA. The CDR3 has 12 residues. The ends lost 7 bases at V and 5 bases at J; junction bases unmatched: 7. CDR3 sequence reads: CSGLSGAETQYF. The CDR3 region has the DNA TGCAGCGGTCTGAGCGGGGCGGAGACCCAGTACTTC.

The chain carries TRBV5-6 and TRBJ2-2; no clear D. The CDR3 is made up of 16 amino acids. The V end was cut by 0 bases, the J end by 3 bases, with 12 bases between. The germline V gene has CDR1 SGHDT and CDR2 YYEEEE. CDR3 in DNA: TGTGCCAGCAGCTTGGCCCTGGGTGTTGACACCGGGGAGCTGTTTTTT. It is translated as CASSLALGVDTGELFF.

This clonotype showed up many times. The chain joins TRBV4-2 to TRBJ2-1; D is unclear. The CDR3 runs 16 residues. Germline V gene sequence: CDR1 LGHNA, CDR2 YNFKEQ. V lost 0 bases to trimming and J lost 3 bases, with 12 bases between them. The CDR3 loop is CASSQDSDVIYNEQFF. In nucleotides, the CDR3 is TGTGCCAGCAGCCAAGATTCCGATGTTATCTACAATGAGCAGTTCTTC.

This clonotype was seen ten or more times. This chain uses TRBV12-3 or TRBV12-4 with TRBJ2-1; 8 bases match TRBD2. J lost 11 bases, V lost 6 bases, and 9 bases had no gene match. The CDR3 runs to 13 residues. The DNA of the CDR3 is TGTGCCAGCAGCCCGTCGGCTAGCGGGCAGCAGTTCTTC. Protein product: CASSPSASGQQFF.

At least ten counts were recorded for this clonotype. The rearrangement links TRBV7-9 to TRBJ1-1; no clear D. The germline CDR1 and CDR2 sequences are SEHNR and FQNEAQ (reference sequence). The CDR3 runs 12 residues. V was clipped by 5 bases and J by 6 bases, with 10 bases between them. CDR3 nucleotide sequence: TGTGCCAGCAGCGAGCAGAGGTCTGAAGCTTTCTTT. Translation gives CASSEQRSEAFF.

This clonotype was observed a few times. V usage is TRBV5-5 and J usage is TRBJ1-1; 8 nucleotides agree with TRBD1. CDR1 is SGHKS, CDR2 YYEKEE, per germline (reference sequence). V was clipped by 3 bases and J by 12 bases; unmatched bases: 13. The CDR3 totals 14 residues. The chain's CDR3 is CASSSIGGDRGTFF. CDR3 coding DNA: TGTGCCAGCAGCTCCATCGGGGGTGACAGGGGAACTTTCTTT.

A note on this clonotype: Being one base from a much bigger clone, this may be a read error. V is TRBV20-1 and J is TRBJ2-7; D may be TRBD2 (5 bases). The V gene's germline CDR1 is DFQATT and CDR2 SNEGSKA (reference sequence). The CDR3 consists of 12 residues. CDR3 sequence reads: CSAREEGYGQYF. DNA for the CDR3: TGCAGTGCTAGAGAAGAGGGCTACGGGCAGTACTTC.

V and J are TRBV20-1 and TRBJ2-3; 7 bases align to TRBD2. The CDR3 length is 14 residues. Germline lookup yields CDR1 DFQATT and CDR2 SNEGSKA (reference sequence). J was trimmed by 0 bases and V by 5 bases; bases with no gene match: 5. CDR3 sequence (DNA): TGCAGTGCTGTGAGCGGGGCTAGCACAGATACGCAGTATTTT. Amino acid sequence: CSAVSGASTDTQYF.

This clonotype was seen a handful of times. The rearrangement joins TRBV19 to TRBJ2-3, with TRBD2 matching over 10 bases. Germline lookup yields CDR1 LNHDA and CDR2 SQIVND (reference sequence). V shed 9 bases, J shed 2 bases, and the junction held 11 bases outside the gene matches. This CDR3 is 16 amino acids long. CDR3 sequence reads: CASSPRTSGTTDTQYF. The CDR3 coding sequence is TGTGCCAGCTCACCACGGACTAGCGGAACCACAGATACGCAGTATTTT.

This clonotype was observed at least ten times. V and J are TRBV4-3 and TRBJ2-5; the D gene is possibly TRBD1 (6 bases). Trimming shortened V by 3 bases and J by 1 base, and 21 bases separated the two germline ends. The CDR3 consists of 18 residues. Germline assignment: CDR1 LGHNA and CDR2 YSLEER. The CDR3, as DNA: TGCGCCAGCAGCCAGGGCCAAGAAACCGGGACAAGCCAAGAGACCCAGTACTTC. The encoded protein is CASSQGQETGTSQETQYF.

The chain links TRBV30 to TRBJ1-6, with 9 nucleotides matching TRBD1. The CDR3 extends over 14 amino acids. Trimming took 4 bases from V and 10 from J; bases not matched to a gene: 8. The germline V gene encodes CDR1 GTSNPN and CDR2 SVGIG (reference sequence). The CDR3, as DNA: TGTGCCTGGACGTTTGGGACAGGGAACTCACCCCTCCACTTT. Its translation: CAWTFGTGNSPLHF.

This clonotype was observed at least ten times. The V gene is TRBV5-1, the J gene TRBJ2-5; no clear D gene. The V end lost 4 bases, the J end lost 5 bases, and 9 bases lay between the germline ends. Germline CDR1 reads SGHRS; CDR2 reads YFSETQ. This CDR3 region has 12 residues. DNA of the CDR3: TGCGCCAGCAGCACGGATCTGGAGACCCAGTACTTC. It yields the protein CASSTDLETQYF.

This chain uses TRBV19 with TRBJ1-2, with D perhaps TRBD1 (5 bases). The V end was cut by 4 bases, the J end by 2 bases, with 11 bases between. The CDR3 loop spans 14 amino acids. Germline CDR1 LNHDA, CDR2 SQIVND (reference sequence). DNA of the CDR3: TGTGCCAGTAGTAGGGACGGCCGGAACTATGGCTACACCTTC. Translated: CASSRDGRNYGYTF.

The rearrangement uses TRBV7-2 and TRBJ2-7; D possibly corresponds to TRBD2 (6 bases). Trimming shortened V by 1 base and J by 2 bases, and 12 bases separated the two germline ends. Germline CDR1 is SGHTA and CDR2 is FQGNSA. CDR3 length equals 15 residues. The CDR3 reads CASSLEGGPTYEQYF. CDR3 bases: TGTGCCAGCAGCTTAGAGGGAGGCCCAACCTACGAGCAGTACTTC.

This clonotype was detected many times. The chain combines TRBV15 with TRBJ2-1; the D is unclear. V lost 2 bases to trimming and J lost 4 bases, with 6 bases between them. This CDR3 spans 13 amino acids. Germline-derived CDR1 and CDR2 are LNHNV and YYDKDF (reference sequence). The CDR3 DNA follows: TGTGCCACCAGCAGATTAGAATACAATGAGCAGTTCTTC. This codes for CATSRLEYNEQFF.

This clonotype has at least ten counts. J is TRBJ1-3 and V is TRBV27; unclear D gene. Looked up from germline, CDR1 is MNHEY and CDR2 is SMNVEV (reference sequence). V lost 6 bases to trimming and J lost 0 bases, with 6 bases between them. This CDR3 region has 13 residues. The CDR3 loop is CASRVDSGNTIYF. CDR3 DNA sequence: TGTGCCAGCAGGGTAGACTCTGGAAACACCATATATTTT.

Comment on this clonotype: A much larger clone sits a single nucleotide away, making a read error possible. The chain uses TRBV4-3 and TRBJ2-3, with D tentatively TRBD2 (5 bases). Germline V CDR1 and CDR2: LGHNA, YSLEER. CDR3 length: 15 amino acids. The CDR3 bases are TGCGCCAGCAGCCAAGATCTTCCTAGCATGGATACGCAGTGTTTT. Translated, it gives CASSQDLPSMDTQCF.

This clonotype was seen repeatedly, ten times or more. The chain uses TRBV6-2 or TRBV6-3 and TRBJ1-1, with 7 bases identical to TRBD1. Germline V gene lookup returns CDR1 MNHEY and CDR2 SVGEGT. V gave up 7 bases and J gave up 7 bases; unmatched junction bases: 12. The CDR3 contains 14 residues. The CDR3 DNA sequence: TGTGCCAGCAAGAATTACGGAGGACAGGATGAAGCTTTCTTT. Protein product: CASKNYGGQDEAFF.

At least ten counts were recorded for this clonotype. The V call is TRBV6-6, the J call TRBJ1-6; possible D gene TRBD1, 5 bases. The V end was cut by 7 bases, the J end by 7 bases, with 11 bases between. Germline V gene sequence: CDR1 MNHNY, CDR2 SVGAGI (reference sequence). CDR3 length: 13 residues. This CDR3 is CASMQGSNSPLHF. The CDR3 nucleotides are TGTGCCAGCATGCAGGGATCGAATTCACCCCTCCACTTT.

The sample holds many counts of this clonotype. The chain joins TRBV20-1 to TRBJ2-3; no clear D gene. V was cut by 6 bases and J by 6 bases, with 13 bases left in between. Germline-derived CDR1 and CDR2 are DFQATT and SNEGSKA (reference sequence). This CDR3 region has 12 residues. The CDR3 spells CSATPSGDTQYF. CDR3 DNA: TGCAGTGCCACCCCCTCCGGGGATACGCAGTATTTT.